A single sample is the source of the 19 T cell receptor beta chains below, sequenced in a study of T cells after yellow fever vaccination. From the 5' RACE reads, TCRdb called clonotypes with MiXCR, one entry per CDR3 protein. Counted here are 450,000 to 650,000 distinct CDR3 sequences, roughly a fifth occurring once; the ten biggest clones make up less than 20%. The sample consisted of PBMCs, taken roughly 23 days after the first yellow fever vaccination. The receptors originated from a man in his late teens or twenties who received the YFV17D yellow fever vaccine.

In its sample, this clonotype was seen a few times. The chain has TRBV29-1 and TRBJ2-7; tentative D call: TRBD1 (5 bases). The V gene's germline CDR1 is SQVTM and CDR2 ANQGSEA. The CDR3 runs 12 residues. V was clipped by 4 bases and J by 1 base, with 8 bases between them. In nucleotides, the CDR3 is TGCAGCGTTGTGACAGAGTCCTACGAGCAGTACGTC. Protein product: CSVVTESYEQYV.

The chain is built from TRBV19 and TRBJ2-7; D not certain. V was pared by 4 bases and J by 0 bases, with 10 bases between. The CDR3 has 14 amino acids. CDR1 is LNHDA and CDR2 is SQIVND in the germline V gene (reference sequence). Written as DNA, the CDR3 is TGTGCCAGTAGTAGGAACGGTGCCTCCTACGAGCAGTACTTC. Residues: CASSRNGASYEQYF.

This clonotype has just a few counts. The chain is built from TRBV7-2 and TRBJ2-5, with a weak D call TRBD1 (6 bases). Deletions cut 5 bases from V and 2 bases from J, with 15 bases between. Germline CDR1 reads SGHTA; CDR2 reads FQGNSA. The CDR3 is 15 residues long. The CDR3 nucleotides are TGTGCCAGCAGCGTCGACGGGACACAACAAGAGACCCAGTACTTC. This encodes CASSVDGTQQETQYF. The full variable domain, in which reference TRBV7-2 and TRBJ2-5 provide the parts outside the CDR3, is GAGVSQSPSNKVTEKGKDVELRCDPISGHTALYWYRQSLGQGLEFLIYFQGNSAPDKSGLPSDRFSAERTGGSVSTLTIQRTQQEDSAVYLCASSVDGTQQETQYFGPGTRLLVL.

This clonotype was observed a few times. The chain employs TRBV7-2 and TRBJ1-5, with unresolved D. Germline assignment: CDR1 SGHTA and CDR2 FQGNSA. V was cut by 0 bases and J by 1 base, with 4 bases left in between. CDR3 size: 14 residues. CDR3 loop: CASSLARSNQPQHF. CDR3 sequence (DNA): TGTGCCAGCAGCTTAGCCAGGAGCAATCAGCCCCAGCATTTT.

This clonotype has just a few counts. The rearrangement joins TRBV18 to TRBJ2-1; possibly TRBD1 or TRBD2 for D (6 bases each). Trimming removed 7 bases from V and 5 bases from J, with 15 bases in between. Germline lookup yields CDR1 KGHSH and CDR2 LQKENI. The CDR3 is made up of 14 amino acids. CDR3 DNA sequence: TGTGCCAGCTGCCCCGGGGGCCCCCACAATGAGCAGTTCTTC. As protein: CASCPGGPHNEQFF.

This clonotype showed up just a few times. The V and J genes are TRBV7-9 and TRBJ2-3; weak D call: TRBD1 (6 bases). The CDR3 has 15 amino acids. Trimming removed 5 bases at V and 6 bases at J, with 18 bases between. The germline V gene encodes CDR1 SEHNR and CDR2 FQNEAQ (reference sequence). The CDR3 loop is CASSPYRRGGDTQYF. DNA for the CDR3: TGTGCCAGCAGCCCATACCGCAGGGGCGGGGATACGCAGTATTTT. Based on the CDR3 plus reference TRBV7-9 and TRBJ2-3, the full variable domain is DTGVSQNPRHKITKRGQNVTFRCDPISEHNRLYWYRQTLGQGPEFLTYFQNEAQLEKSRLLSDRFSAERPKGSFSTLEIQRTEQGDSAMYLCASSPYRRGGDTQYFGPGTRLTVL.

The chain links TRBV7-2 to TRBJ1-4; no reliable D call. V was pared by 5 bases and J by 8 bases, with 12 bases between. This CDR3 region has 13 residues. Germline V gives CDR1 SGHTA, CDR2 FQGNSA. CDR3 sequence (DNA): TGTGCCAGCAGCCCGGTCCATGGGGAAAAACTGTTTTTT. Its translation: CASSPVHGEKLFF.

This clonotype was seen once. The chain has TRBV5-1 and TRBJ2-4; possibly TRBD2 for D (7 bases). Germline CDR1 reads SGHRS; CDR2 reads YFSETQ. Trimming took off 0 bases at V and 7 bases at J, with 14 bases between the two ends. The CDR3 runs to 15 residues. The CDR3 is CASSLGLAGANIQYF. The CDR3 nucleotides read TGCGCCAGCAGCTTGGGACTAGCAGGGGCGAACATTCAGTACTTC. Full variable domain (missing parts from reference TRBV5-1 and TRBJ2-4): KAGVTQTPRYLIKTRGQQVTLSCSPISGHRSVSWYQQTPGQGLQFLFEYFSETQRNKGNFPGRFSGRQFSNSRSEMNVSTLELGDSALYLCASSLGLAGANIQYFGAGTRLSVL.

This chain joins TRBV7-6 and TRBJ2-1, with D uncertain. Germline CDR1 is SGHVS and CDR2 is FNYEAQ. The germline V and J ends were trimmed by 2 bases and 6 bases, with 8 bases remaining between them. The CDR3 spans 13 residues. The CDR3 region has the DNA TGTGCCAGCAGCTTAAATACTCTCAATGAGCAGTTCTTC. It encodes CASSLNTLNEQFF. Full variable domain (outside the CDR3, taken from reference TRBV7-6 and TRBJ2-1): GAGVSQSPRYKVTKRGQDVALRCDPISGHVSLYWYRQALGQGPEFLTYFNYEAQQDKSGLPNDRFSAERPEGSISTLTIQRTEQRDSAMYRCASSLNTLNEQFFGPGTRLTVL.

There are a few counts of this clonotype. V is TRBV18 and J is TRBJ1-6, with D perhaps matching TRBD1 (5 bases). CDR1 is KGHSH and CDR2 is LQKENI in the germline V gene. The CDR3 covers 15 residues. Trimming cost V 6 bases and J 14 bases, with 23 bases left between them. The DNA for the CDR3 is TGTGCCAGCTCCCTCGTTGGTACCGGGACTTTAACCCTCCACTTT. It yields the protein CASSLVGTGTLTLHF.

The chain joins TRBV7-9 to TRBJ2-2; perhaps TRBD2 as D (7 bases). V was trimmed by 5 bases and J by 3 bases, leaving 13 bases between them. Per the germline V gene, CDR1 is SEHNR and CDR2 is FQNEAQ (reference sequence). The CDR3 has 15 amino acids. CDR3 residues: CASSLGGPYTGELFF. CDR3 DNA sequence: TGTGCCAGCAGCCTCGGGGGGCCTTACACCGGGGAGCTGTTTTTT.

The chain employs TRBV4-1 and TRBJ2-7; tentative D call: TRBD1 (6 bases). Germline assignment: CDR1 MGHRA and CDR2 YSYEKL. The CDR3 extends over 16 amino acids. V gave up 0 bases and J gave up 0 bases, with 12 bases separating them. The CDR3 spells CASSQEGGPTSYEQYF. In DNA, the CDR3 is TGCGCCAGCAGCCAAGAAGGGGGACCAACCTCCTACGAGCAGTACTTC.

The chain employs TRBV29-1 and TRBJ2-2; 7 nucleotides agree with TRBD1. The germline V gene has CDR1 SQVTM and CDR2 ANQGSEA. After removal of 5 bases from V and 0 bases from J, the junction contained 6 bases not matched to a gene. The CDR3 loop spans 15 amino acids. CDR3 amino acids: CSVRTGSANTGELFF. Here the CDR3 DNA reads TGCAGCGTTCGGACAGGTTCGGCGAACACCGGGGAGCTGTTTTTT.

This chain uses TRBV7-2 with TRBJ2-4, with D perhaps TRBD1 or TRBD2 (6 bases each). The length of the CDR3 is 15 residues. Trimming pared 1 base from V and 7 bases from J, leaving 14 bases between. Germline CDR1 reads SGHTA; CDR2 reads FQGNSA. This CDR3 is CASSLDPSGANIQYF. The CDR3 bases are TGTGCCAGCAGCTTAGATCCTTCGGGGGCGAACATTCAGTACTTC.

In this sample, this clonotype turned up many times. The chain carries TRBV20-1 and TRBJ1-2; 10 bases line up with TRBD1. The CDR3 loop spans 14 amino acids. Germline trimming cut 3 bases from V and 4 bases from J; bases unmatched to any gene: 5. The germline V gene encodes CDR1 DFQATT and CDR2 SNEGSKA (reference sequence). CDR3 DNA sequence: TGCAGTGCTAGGACCGGGGACAGGGGCTATGGCTACACCTTC. Amino acid sequence: CSARTGDRGYGYTF.

There are a few counts of this clonotype. The genes are TRBV4-2 and TRBJ2-3; 13 bases agree with TRBD2. The CDR3 is 18 amino acids. Germline CDR1 LGHNA, CDR2 YNFKEQ. Unmatched junction bases numbered 7, after V lost 4 bases and J lost 0 bases. This chain's CDR3 is CASSPGTSGTASTDTQYF. CDR3 in DNA: TGTGCCAGCAGCCCTGGGACTAGCGGGACCGCTAGCACAGATACGCAGTATTTT.

The chain couples TRBV24-1 to TRBJ1-5; D remains unclear. The germline CDR1 and CDR2 sequences are KGHDR and SFDVKD. Trimming removed 5 bases from V and 3 bases from J, with 4 bases in between. CDR3 size: 12 residues. This chain's CDR3 is CATSGANQPQHF. In nucleotides, the CDR3 is TGTGCCACCAGTGGGGCCAATCAGCCCCAGCATTTT.

The chain joins TRBV12-3 or TRBV12-4 to TRBJ1-6; D is possibly TRBD1 (6 bases). The CDR3 covers 14 residues. Trimming left V 5 bases short and J 6 bases short, with 11 bases between. The CDR3 nucleotides read TGTGCCAGCAGTACCCGGGGGCCTAATTCACCCCTCCACTTT. It encodes CASSTRGPNSPLHF.

This clonotype was counted a few times. This rearrangement joins TRBV19 to TRBJ2-1; 8 bases are shared with TRBD2. CDR1 and CDR2 (germline): LNHDA, SQIVND (reference sequence). V gave up 7 bases and J gave up 0 bases; unmatched junction bases: 11. The CDR3 contains 17 residues. The CDR3 spells CASNKVAGPSSYNEQFF. CDR3 bases: TGTGCCAGTAATAAGGTAGCGGGGCCATCCTCCTACAATGAGCAGTTCTTC. Full variable domain (outside the CDR3, taken from reference TRBV19 and TRBJ2-1): DGGITQSPKYLFRKEGQNVTLSCEQNLNHDAMYWYRQDPGQGLRLIYYSQIVNDFQKGDIAEGYSVSREKKESFPLTVTSAQKNPTAFYLCASNKVAGPSSYNEQFFGPGTRLTVL.